A single sample gave rise to the 3 T cell receptor beta chains below, sequenced in a study of CDR3 diversity in severe acne. TCRdb fed the PCR reads into MiXCR, producing one record per CDR3 protein. This table has around 83,000 distinct CDR3 sequences, approximately 54% appearing once. Sample: blood. The receptor source for this set is a male donor with severe acne vulgaris.

The rearrangement links TRBV24-1 to TRBJ2-7, with D tentatively TRBD2 (6 bases). Per germline, CDR1 KGHDR and CDR2 SFDVKD. Trimming removed 3 bases from V and 2 bases from J, with 19 bases in between. The CDR3 has 17 residues. Here the CDR3 DNA reads TGTGCCACCAGTGATACGCCAAGAGGTAGCGGACCCTACGAGCAGTACTTC. Translation gives CATSDTPRGSGPYEQYF.

This chain joins TRBV7-9 and TRBJ2-3; possibly TRBD1 for D (6 bases). The CDR3 runs to 18 residues. Trimming cost V 5 bases and J 1 base, with 22 bases left between them. Germline CDR1 and CDR2: SEHNR and FQNEAQ (reference sequence). CDR3 protein: CASSRPQGVFFGTDTQYF. CDR3 nucleotides: TGTGCCAGCAGCCGACCACAGGGTGTGTTTTTCGGCACAGATACGCAGTATTTT.

This clonotype was found many times. This rearrangement joins TRBV25-1 to TRBJ1-4, with D perhaps matching TRBD1 (5 bases). Looked up from germline, CDR1 is MGHDK and CDR2 is SYGVNS. V was shortened by 4 bases and J by 4 bases, with 10 bases between the two germline ends. This CDR3 contains 14 residues. This chain's CDR3 is CASSGGEVNEKLFF. CDR3 nucleotide sequence: TGTGCCAGCAGTGGGGGGGAGGTTAATGAAAAACTGTTTTTT.